This TCR beta chain emerged from a study of identical twins. Ten or more counts support this clonotype. Its cognate antigen is unknown. Trimming took off 5 bases at V and 3 bases at J, with 11 bases between the two ends. This CDR3 contains 13 residues. Germline CDR1 is SEHNR and CDR2 is FQNEAQ (reference sequence). TCRdb recomputed calls from the 5' RACE reads with MiXCR, one row per CDR3 protein. The data show 400,000 to 500,000 distinct CDR3 sequences, approximately 18% seen once. Overall study results and limits: The more abundant beta clonotypes in cord blood had fewer insertions, and memory repertoires did not show this. Excess low generation probability was seen in twin-shared out-of-frame alpha sequences.

The gene calls are TRBV7-9 and TRBJ2-7; D gene ambiguous. This clonotype was sampled from a man aged 45 to 65 in good health. Sequenced material: naive T cells sorted from blood. The CDR3 here is CASSPSGIYEQYF. The DNA of the CDR3 is TGTGCCAGCAGCCCCTCTGGTATCTACGAGCAGTACTTC.